This T cell receptor beta chain was sequenced during a study of blood T cell repertoires in COVID-19. Study background: In each case, the material was cDNA or gDNA derived from T cells, B-cell-depleted T cells, or PBMCs.

Ages ranged from about 18 to 89 years, with residence in some 25 US areas. Sequenced by immunoSEQ multiplex PCR; TCRdb stores in-frame clones only, minus some. Among 370,000 or so clones listed, around 87% were seen once. V dropped 6 bases and J dropped 4; count of bases not matched to a gene: 9. CDR1 is MNHEY, CDR2 SVGAGI, per germline. The length of the CDR3 is 14 residues. The chain joins TRBV6-5 to TRBJ2-7; TRBD1 aligns across 7 bases. The TCR comes from a man aged 25-45 years who had recovered from COVID-19. Input material: PBMCs or T cells enriched from blood (not recorded which). The CDR3 DNA reads TGTGCCAGCAGAAGACAGGGAGAATTGTACGAGCAGTACTTC. Its protein product is CASRRQGELYEQYF.